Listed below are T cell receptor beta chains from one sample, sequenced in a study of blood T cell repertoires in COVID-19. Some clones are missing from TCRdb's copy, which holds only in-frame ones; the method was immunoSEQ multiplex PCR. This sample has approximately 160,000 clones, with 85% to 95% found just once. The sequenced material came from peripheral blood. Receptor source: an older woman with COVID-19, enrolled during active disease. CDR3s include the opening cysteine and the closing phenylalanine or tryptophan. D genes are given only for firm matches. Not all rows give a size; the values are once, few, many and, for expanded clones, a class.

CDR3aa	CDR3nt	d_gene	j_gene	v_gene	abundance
CASSLAQGSRNEQFF	TGTGCCAGCAGCTTAGCGCAGGGTAGCCGGAATGAGCAGTTCTTC	.	TRBJ2-1	TRBV7-2	.
CASRGQGGQPQHF	TGTGCCAGCAGAGGACAGGGCGGTCAGCCCCAGCATTTT	TRBD1	TRBJ1-5	TRBV6-5	once
CASSPGVLSGYTF	TGCGCCAGCAGCCCGGGGGTGTTAAGTGGCTACACCTTC	.	TRBJ1-2	TRBV4-1	once
CAIRRSGTGVPGANVLTF	TGTGCCATCAGAAGATCCGGGACGGGGGTTCCTGGGGCCAACGTCCTGACTTTC	.	TRBJ2-6	TRBV10-3	.
CASSRSRGGYEQFF	TGTGCCAGCAGCCGCTCCCGGGGGGGTTATGAGCAGTTCTTC	TRBD2	TRBJ2-1	TRBV7-3	.
CASSLDRGETYNEQFF	TGTGCCAGCAGCTTGGATAGGGGTGAAACCTACAATGAGCAGTTCTTC	.	TRBJ2-1	TRBV5-6	.
CASTGGGRNSPLHF	TGTGCCTCCACGGGGGGGGGCAGGAATTCACCCCTCCACTTT	.	TRBJ1-6	TRBV30	.
CASRKTGGGEQYF	TGTGCCAGCAGGAAAACAGGGGGAGGCGAGCAGTACTTC	TRBD1	TRBJ2-7	TRBV7-2	.
CASTRQGFGGNQPQHF	TGTGCCAGCACCCGACAGGGTTTCGGAGGCAATCAGCCCCAGCATTTT	TRBD1	TRBJ1-5	TRBV5-6	.
CASSPPLRDTEAFF	TGTGCCAGCTCACCACCTCTGAGGGACACTGAAGCTTTCTTT	.	TRBJ1-1	TRBV18	.
CASTNRETEAFF	TGTGCCAGTACTAACAGGGAGACTGAAGCTTTCTTT	.	TRBJ1-1	TRBV19	.
CASRPQGASSEAFF	TGTGCCAGCAGGCCTCAGGGGGCCTCTTCTGAAGCTTTCTTT	TRBD1	TRBJ1-1	TRBV6-5	.
CARRLAGGQTGELFF	TGTGCCAGACGACTAGCGGGGGGGCAGACCGGGGAGCTGTTTTTT	TRBD2	TRBJ2-2	TRBV30	.
CASSAGLNTEAFF	TGTGCCAGCAGTGCAGGGTTGAACACTGAAGCTTTCTTT	.	TRBJ1-1	TRBV25-1	.
CSVAPQGPFF	TGCAGCGTTGCTCCGCAGGGCCCTTTCTTT	.	TRBJ1-1	TRBV29-1	.
CASSLVSGTDTQYF	TGTGCCAGCAGCTTAGTTTCCGGCACAGATACGCAGTATTTT	.	TRBJ2-3	TRBV7-9	.
CASSSPGVLAGNYEQYF	TGCGCCAGCAGCTCCCCCGGGGTTCTAGCGGGGAACTACGAGCAGTACTTC	TRBD2	TRBJ2-7	TRBV5-1	.
CASSEKEQGWDTEAFF	TGCGCCAGCAGCGAAAAAGAACAGGGTTGGGACACTGAAGCTTTCTTT	.	TRBJ1-1	TRBV5-1	once
CASSLGGGSEAFF	TGTGCCAGCAGCCTAGGCGGGGGATCTGAAGCTTTCTTT	.	TRBJ1-1	TRBV7-3	once
CASSILWEGTEAFF	TGTGCCAGTAGTATTTTATGGGAGGGGACTGAAGCTTTCTTT	.	TRBJ1-1	TRBV19	.
CASSGLASPGWGTNEKLFF	TGTGCCAGCAGCGGCCTAGCGAGTCCAGGGTGGGGGACTAATGAAAAACTGTTTTTT	.	TRBJ1-4	TRBV12-1	.
CASSLSVRQGDEKLFF	TGCGCCAGCAGCTTGTCAGTGAGACAGGGGGATGAAAAACTGTTTTTT	TRBD1	TRBJ1-4	TRBV5-1	.
CASSHTGGSGNTIYF	TGTGCCAGCAGCCACACAGGGGGCTCTGGAAACACCATATATTTT	TRBD1	TRBJ1-3	TRBV14	.
CASSIGVTEAFF	TGTGCCAGTAGTATAGGAGTCACTGAAGCTTTCTTT	.	TRBJ1-1	TRBV19	.
CASSYPGGLEQFF	TGTGCCAGCAGTTACCCGGGAGGGCTTGAGCAGTTCTTC	TRBD2	TRBJ2-1	TRBV6-5	.
CASSPVGLAGDEQFF	TGCGCCAGCAGCCCCGTGGGACTAGCGGGCGATGAGCAGTTCTTC	TRBD2	TRBJ2-1	TRBV4-1	once
CASSDRQGARTEAFF	TGTGCCAGCAGTGATAGACAGGGGGCGAGGACTGAAGCTTTCTTT	TRBD1	TRBJ1-1	TRBV6-1	.
CASSSPGRGNTEAFF	TGTGCCAGCAGTTCCCCGGGGAGGGGGAACACTGAAGCTTTCTTT	.	TRBJ1-1	TRBV27	once
CASSGGLGNIQYF	TGTGCCAGCAGCGGGGGACTCGGAAACATTCAGTACTTC	.	TRBJ2-4	TRBV9	.
CAISRTGVTEAFF	TGTGCCATCTCAAGGACAGGGGTTACTGAAGCTTTCTTT	TRBD1	TRBJ1-1	TRBV7-9	.
CASSSSNRETGELFF	TGTGCCAGCAGCTCATCTAACAGGGAAACCGGGGAGCTGTTTTTT	.	TRBJ2-2	TRBV7-3	.
CASSRTGSQETQYF	TGTGCCAGCAGCCGAACAGGGTCCCAAGAGACCCAGTACTTC	.	TRBJ2-5	TRBV5-4	.
CASSPAVRTANTGELFF	TGCGCCAGCAGCCCAGCGGTACGGACAGCGAACACCGGGGAGCTGTTTTTT	.	TRBJ2-2	TRBV4-1	.
CATGAGATNEKLFF	TGTGCCACTGGGGCAGGGGCAACTAATGAAAAACTGTTTTTT	.	TRBJ1-4	TRBV15	.
CASSQMLLAGGNDEQFF	TGTGCCAGCAGCCAAATGTTACTAGCGGGGGGTAATGATGAGCAGTTCTTC	TRBD2	TRBJ2-1	TRBV14	.
CASSQDSSGGRDTQYF	TGTGCCAGCAGCCAAGATAGCAGCGGGGGGCGGGATACGCAGTATTTT	TRBD2	TRBJ2-3	TRBV3-1/TRBV3-2	.
CASSLGASGGFRSTDTQYF	TGTGCCAGCAGCTTAGGGGCTAGCGGGGGATTTCGGAGCACAGATACGCAGTATTTT	TRBD2	TRBJ2-3	TRBV7-2	.
CASSLELLTYEQYF	TGCGCCAGCAGCTTGGAACTCCTCACCTACGAGCAGTACTTC	.	TRBJ2-7	TRBV5-1	.
CASRVAGGSYEQYF	TGCGCCAGCAGGGTAGCGGGGGGTTCCTACGAGCAGTACTTC	TRBD2	TRBJ2-7	TRBV4-1	once
CASSAGENTEAFF	TGTGCCAGCAGTGCGGGTGAGAACACTGAAGCTTTCTTT	.	TRBJ1-1	TRBV2	.
CATSRELLGDTQYF	TGTGCCACCAGCAGAGAACTCCTCGGTGATACGCAGTATTTT	.	TRBJ2-3	TRBV15	.
CASSEYLGGANYGYTF	TGTGCCAGCAGTGAATATTTAGGGGGCGCGAACTATGGCTACACCTTC	TRBD1	TRBJ1-2	TRBV25-1	.
CASGGSFGYTF	TGTGCCAGCGGGGGGAGCTTTGGCTACACCTTC	.	TRBJ1-2	TRBV7-2	.
CASSVRGGNQPQHF	TGTGCCAGCAGCGTAAGAGGCGGCAATCAGCCCCAGCATTTT	.	TRBJ1-5	TRBV9	.
CASSQETDDHRFRDSVYNEQFF	TGTGCCAGCAGCCAAGAGACCGACGACCACCGGTTTCGGGACAGTGTATACAATGAGCAGTTCTTC	TRBD1	TRBJ2-1	TRBV3-1/TRBV3-2	.
CASSVLAGNTGELFF	TGTGCCAGCAGTGTCCTAGCGGGGAACACCGGGGAGCTGTTTTTT	TRBD2	TRBJ2-2	TRBV6-4	.
CASSQGQGGYGYTF	TGTGCCAGCAGCCAGGGACAGGGAGGGTATGGCTACACCTTC	TRBD1	TRBJ1-2	TRBV5-4	.
CASRDRGRTNYGYTF	TGTGCCAGCCGAGACAGGGGGCGCACAAACTATGGCTACACCTTC	TRBD1	TRBJ1-2	TRBV3-1/TRBV3-2	.
CASSLVFPDRAETQYF	TGTGCCAGCAGTTTGGTCTTCCCCGACAGGGCAGAGACCCAGTACTTC	TRBD1	TRBJ2-5	TRBV27	.
CASSLRGSSYNEQFF	TGTGCCAGCAGCTTACGGGGTAGCTCCTACAATGAGCAGTTCTTC	.	TRBJ2-1	TRBV7-2	.
CAISEGKGGTGGDEQYF	TGTGCCATCAGTGAGGGAAAGGGCGGGACAGGCGGAGACGAGCAGTACTTC	TRBD1	TRBJ2-7	TRBV10-3	.
CAISDGSSPQHF	TGTGCCATCAGTGACGGGAGCTCGCCCCAGCATTTT	.	TRBJ1-5	TRBV10-3	once
CASNRRTGGQETQYF	TGTGCCAGCAACAGAAGGACAGGGGGTCAAGAGACCCAGTACTTC	TRBD1	TRBJ2-5	TRBV11-2	.
CASSLASADNKNYGYTF	TGTGCCAGCAGCTTGGCTTCAGCCGACAACAAAAACTATGGCTACACCTTC	.	TRBJ1-2	TRBV5-4	.
CASGLGLAGGLNRADTQYF	TGTGCTAGTGGTTTGGGACTAGCGGGGGGACTTAATAGAGCAGATACGCAGTATTTT	TRBD2	TRBJ2-3	TRBV12-5	.